Ten or more counts support the clone carrying this T cell receptor beta chain. The data derive from a study of T cells in Graves' hyperthyroidism and ophthalmopathy. The CDR3 consists of 14 residues. Germline-derived CDR1 and CDR2 are MDHEN and SYDVKM. V was trimmed by 4 bases and J by 4 bases, leaving 13 bases between them. The study left out patients who had uncontrolled infection, other autoimmune disease, pregnancy or lactation. The PBMCs studied were ones that came from 8.5 to 10 ml fresh peripheral blood. RNA transcripts provided the source from which TCR beta CDR3 regions were amplified. When the TCR CDR3 underwent first-round RT-PCR, the HTBI primer set was used. TCRdb recomputed calls from the multiplex PCR reads with MiXCR, one row per CDR3 protein. The table lists nearly 250,000 distinct CDR3 sequences, less than 20% of them singletons.

The sequence was collected from a woman aged 18 to 35 with Graves' ophthalmopathy. The rearrangement uses TRBV28 and TRBJ1-2; TRBD1 is a possible D gene (6 bases). The sample taken for sequencing was blood. CDR3 in amino acids: CASSYGGGSYGYTF. The CDR3 DNA follows: TGTGCCAGCAGTTACGGGGGCGGCAGCTATGGCTACACCTTC.